Listed here are 5 T cell receptor beta chains from one sample, sequenced in a study of blood T cells in healthy people across ages. Sample-barcoded 5' priming and a J-beta primer mix drove a second PCR of about 6 to 12 cycles. TCRdb redid the calling of the 5' RACE reads with MiXCR, one entry per CDR3 protein. This sample carries over 1,500,000 distinct CDR3 sequences, roughly 50% of them seen once, and the ten largest clones take more than 2%. Specimen: blood. These receptors were obtained from a woman aged 40 to 50 in good health.

This chain connects TRBV4-1 to TRBJ1-1, with a weak D call TRBD1 (5 bases). The CDR3 runs 16 residues. Germline loops: CDR1 MGHRA, CDR2 YSYEKL. V lost 0 bases and J lost 1, with 12 bases in between. The CDR3 reads CASSQEGFRANTEAFF. Here the CDR3 DNA reads TGCGCCAGCAGCCAAGAGGGTTTCAGGGCGAACACTGAAGCTTTCTTT.

V and J are TRBV29-1 and TRBJ2-1; 8 bases are a match to TRBD1. Per the germline V gene, CDR1 is SQVTM and CDR2 is ANQGSEA. The junction had 7 bases not matched to a gene; V was cut back by 6 bases and J by 6 bases. CDR3 length: 13 amino acids. DNA of the CDR3: TGCAGCGTGTTGACAGGGGAAGTCAATGAGCAGTTCTTC. Protein sequence: CSVLTGEVNEQFF.

This clonotype was counted a single time. The chain couples TRBV5-5 to TRBJ1-1, with TRBD1 as a possible D gene (5 bases). This CDR3 is 15 amino acids long. CDR1 and CDR2 (germline): SGHKS, YYEKEE (reference sequence). V was clipped by 1 base and J by 6 bases, with 16 bases between them. CDR3 sequence: CASSLYSGPGAEAFF. CDR3 DNA: TGTGCCAGCAGCTTGTATTCAGGGCCAGGCGCTGAAGCTTTCTTT.

This chain uses TRBV7-9 with TRBJ2-1; TRBD1 matches at 8 bases. This CDR3 comprises 18 residues. Germline CDR1 SEHNR, CDR2 FQNEAQ (reference sequence). Trimming at V came to 4 bases and at J to 3 bases, leaving 14 bases not matched to a gene. CDR3 nucleotide sequence: TGTGCCAGCAGCTCCAGATTCCCTTCGGGACAGGTCTACAATGAGCAGTTCTTC. This sequence encodes CASSSRFPSGQVYNEQFF.

The CDR3 nucleotides are TGTGCCAGCAGCTTTAGGCCCTCTTTAATCGGGGGGAACTACAATGAGCAGTACTTC. Amino acid sequence: CASSFRPSLIGGNYNEQYF. The genes are TRBV11-2 and TRBJ2-1; 7 bases are a match to TRBD2. The closer fit of TRBJ2-7 to the DNA end suggests the J call may be wrong. The germline CDR1 and CDR2 sequences are SGHAT and FQNNGV. The CDR3 sequence is 19 residues long.